Ten or more counts support the clone carrying this T cell receptor (beta chain). V gave up 5 bases and J gave up 7 bases; unmatched junction bases: 7. The length of the CDR3 is 14 residues. The V gene's germline CDR1 is MNHEY and CDR2 SVGEGT. This record comes from a study of Graves' ophthalmopathy and Graves' hyperthyroidism. As the template, RNA transcripts were used to amplify TCR beta CDR3 regions. After a first-round RT-PCR with HTBI primers, a second-round multiplex PCR was run. TCRdb ran MiXCR on the multiplex PCR reads and lists one entry per CDR3 protein. Altogether fewer than 400,000 distinct CDR3 sequences are present, about 18% being singletons, with the ten largest covering roughly 1.5%.

The sample was peripheral blood. This sequence joins TRBV6-2 or TRBV6-3 and TRBJ1-5; TRBD1 aligns across 8 bases. The TCR was taken from a woman in her late teens or twenties with Graves' ophthalmopathy. CDR3 region: CASSPGGAGQPQHF. The CDR3 DNA follows: TGTGCCAGCAGTCCAGGGGGCGCGGGGCAGCCCCAGCATTTT.